Sequencing of this T cell receptor beta chain was carried out in a study of naive CD8 T cells in extremely preterm neonates. Notes on the study in general: Preterm neonates shared more CDR3 nucleotide sequences (approximately 2.5%) than older groups. Relative to older groups, preterm infants had shorter, less trimmed CDR3s with fewer N additions. Limitations included small sample size and variable preterm productive templates.

With respect to this clone: The antigen remains undetermined.

V lost 2 bases and J 4 bases, leaving 12 bases between the germline ends. Germline V gene lookup returns CDR1 SGHVS and CDR2 FQNEAQ. The CDR3 has 14 amino acids. Assay: immunoSEQ multiplex PCR; the TCRdb copy retains only in-frame clones and omits some. In the table there are 20,000 or so clones, about 91% of which are singletons. Samples were taken at extremely preterm deliveries at about 22-27 weeks of gestation. The sample holds sorted live naive CD8+ CD45RA+CCR7+ T cells. Sorted naive CD8+ T cell numbers ranged ~19,000 to ~110,000. Sequenced sample: naive CD8+ T cells from cord blood. This receptor was identified in a boy who was born preterm. V gene TRBV7-8 combines with J gene TRBJ2-7; no clear D. The CDR3 loop is CASSLWWQGYEQYF. In nucleotides, the CDR3 is TGTGCCAGCAGCTTATGGTGGCAAGGGTACGAGCAGTACTTC.